The text below deals with one TCR beta chain. As yet, its antigen is unknown. The data originate from a study of cytomegalovirus exposure and HLA in healthy donors. Whole-study findings and limits: A few of the chains that were CMV-associated were confirmed in vitro to be specific for CMV antigens.

With 60 Vbeta and 13 Jbeta primers, the PCR was carried out. Measured with immunoSEQ multiplex PCR; TCRdb has only the in-frame clones, and not every one. Of 35,000 to 40,000 clones listed, roughly 81% are singletons. CDR3 length equals 13 residues. Trimming took 9 bases from V and 5 from J, leaving 15 bases between them. The germline V gene encodes CDR1 LNHDA and CDR2 SQIVND (reference sequence). The genes are TRBV19 and TRBJ2-3, with D possibly TRBD2 on 6 matching bases. Sequencing used PBMCs. The sequence came from a man aged 30-40 years in good health and CMV-seronegative. CDR3: CASSRGRGDTQYF. As DNA, the CDR3 is TGTGCCAGCAGTCGGGGGAGAGGAGATACGCAGTATTTT.